The TCR beta chain under discussion was sequenced for a study of blood T cell repertoires in COVID-19. Whole-study context: Whether acute or convalescent, the COVID-19 samples came from the United States, Italy and Spain. Sources were T cells, B-cell-depleted T cells, or PBMCs; the material itself was cDNA or gDNA.

CDR3 length: 16 residues. J was trimmed by 0 bases and V by 3 bases; bases with no gene match: 8. CDR1 is SNHLY, CDR2 FYNNEI, per germline. In the source study's methods: Amplification of reference gene primers was used by the study to estimate nucleated cell counts. Clones were read by immunoSEQ multiplex PCR, and TCRdb kept only the in-frame ones, dropping some. Clone size and V and J calls were adopted from that table, with D and trimming inferred from the DNA. In the table there are about 130,000 clones, roughly 86% of which are singletons. Sequencing was carried out using peripheral blood. The V gene is TRBV2, the J gene TRBJ2-7; 7 bases align to TRBD1. The TCR sequence derives from a human donor in a cohort sampled during active COVID-19. This CDR3 reads CASSEMGQPTSYEQYF. In DNA, the CDR3 is TGTGCCAGCAGTGAGATGGGACAGCCCACCTCCTACGAGCAGTACTTC.